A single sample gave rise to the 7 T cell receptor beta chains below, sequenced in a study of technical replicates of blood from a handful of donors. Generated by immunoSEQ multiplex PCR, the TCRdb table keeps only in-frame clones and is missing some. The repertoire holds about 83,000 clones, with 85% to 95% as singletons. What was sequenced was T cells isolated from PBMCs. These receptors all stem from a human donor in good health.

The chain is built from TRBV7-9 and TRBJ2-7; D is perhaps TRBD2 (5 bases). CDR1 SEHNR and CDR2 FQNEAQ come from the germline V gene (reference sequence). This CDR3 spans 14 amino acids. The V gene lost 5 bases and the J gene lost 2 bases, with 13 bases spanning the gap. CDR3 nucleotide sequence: TGTGCCAGCAGCCCTTGGCCGGGAACCTACGAGCAGTACTTC. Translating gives CASSPWPGTYEQYF.

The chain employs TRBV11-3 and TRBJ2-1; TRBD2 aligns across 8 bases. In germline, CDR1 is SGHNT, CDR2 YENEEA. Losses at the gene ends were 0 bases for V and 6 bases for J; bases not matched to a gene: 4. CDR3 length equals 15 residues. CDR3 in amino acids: CASSLDWGTSNEQFF. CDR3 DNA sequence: TGTGCCAGCAGCTTAGATTGGGGGACTAGCAATGAGCAGTTCTTC.

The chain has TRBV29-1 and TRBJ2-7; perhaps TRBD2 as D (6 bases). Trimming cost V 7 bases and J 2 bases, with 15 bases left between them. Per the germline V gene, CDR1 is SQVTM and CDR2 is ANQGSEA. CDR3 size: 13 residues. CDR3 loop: CSARTGRPYEQYF. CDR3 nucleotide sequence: TGCAGCGCCAGGACGGGGAGGCCCTACGAGCAGTACTTC.

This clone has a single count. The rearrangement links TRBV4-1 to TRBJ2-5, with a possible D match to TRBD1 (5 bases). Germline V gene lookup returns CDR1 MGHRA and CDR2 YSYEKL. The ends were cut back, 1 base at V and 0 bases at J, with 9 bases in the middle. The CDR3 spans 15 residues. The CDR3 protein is CASSQGGEYQETQYF. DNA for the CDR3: TGCGCCAGCAGCCAAGGGGGCGAGTACCAAGAGACCCAGTACTTC.

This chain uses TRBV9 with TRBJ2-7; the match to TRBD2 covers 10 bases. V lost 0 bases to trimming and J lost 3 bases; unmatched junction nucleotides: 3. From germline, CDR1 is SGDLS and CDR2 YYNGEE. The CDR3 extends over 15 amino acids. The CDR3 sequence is CASSVEASGSYEQYF. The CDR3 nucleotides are TGTGCCAGCAGCGTAGAGGCTAGCGGGAGCTACGAGCAGTACTTC.

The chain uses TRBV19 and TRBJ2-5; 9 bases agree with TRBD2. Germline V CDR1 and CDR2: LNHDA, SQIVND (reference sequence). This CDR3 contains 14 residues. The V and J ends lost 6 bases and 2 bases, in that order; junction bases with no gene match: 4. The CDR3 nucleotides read TGTGCCAGTAGCTTCGCGGGAGGGCAAGAGACCCAGTACTTC. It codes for CASSFAGGQETQYF.

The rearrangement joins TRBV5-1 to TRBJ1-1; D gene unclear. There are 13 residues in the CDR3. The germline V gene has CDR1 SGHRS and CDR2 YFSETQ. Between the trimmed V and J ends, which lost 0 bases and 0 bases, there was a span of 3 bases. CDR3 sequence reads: CASSLGMNTEAFF. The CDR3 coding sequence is TGCGCCAGCAGCTTGGGTATGAACACTGAAGCTTTCTTT.